Listed below are T cell receptor beta chains from one sample, sequenced in a study of T-cell reconstitution after alpha-beta-depleted transplantation in children. Each CDR3 protein is one row after TCRdb ran MiXCR on the PCR reads. The data hold about 980,000 distinct CDR3 sequences, with 25% to 35% observed a single time. This sample comprised PBMCs, mostly from graft donor cells, obtained 360 days after TCRalphabeta/CD19-depleted stem cell transplant. The receptors originated from a boy younger than two who had a stem cell transplant for SCID, so the T cells may come from the graft donor. CDR3s include the opening cysteine and the closing phenylalanine or tryptophan. The D gene is left open where the match is weak. Only part of the rows carry a size: once, few, many, or a class if the clone is expanded.

D gene	clone size	V gene	J gene	CDR3 protein	CDR3 DNA
-	-	TRBV5-5	TRBJ1-1	CASSLMVVGLNTEAFF	TGTGCCAGCAGCTTGATGGTCGTGGGCCTGAACACTGAAGCTTTCTTT
TRBD1	few	TRBV6-1	TRBJ2-7	CASRLRDRATYEQYF	TGTGCCAGCAGACTCCGGGACAGGGCGACCTACGAGCAGTACTTC
-	-	TRBV6-9	TRBJ2-1	CASSYSVVSRNEQFF	TGTGCCAGCAGTTATTCGGTAGTGTCGAGGAATGAGCAGTTCTTC
TRBD1	-	TRBV20-1	TRBJ1-3	CSASRGTGGYGNTIYF	TGCAGTGCTAGTCGCGGGACAGGGGGTTATGGAAACACCATATATTTT
-	-	TRBV29-1	TRBJ1-1	CSVVRGRIAEAFF	TGCAGCGTTGTTCGGGGGAGGATTGCTGAAGCTTTCTTT
-	-	TRBV12-3/TRBV12-4	TRBJ2-7	CASSLVGVPYEQYF	TGTGCCAGCAGTTTGGTAGGGGTACCCTACGAGCAGTACTTC
-	-	TRBV2	TRBJ2-1	CASRTANNEQFF	TGTGCCAGCAGGACGGCTAACAATGAGCAGTTCTTC
-	-	TRBV6-2/TRBV6-3	TRBJ2-7	CASSYPQGAPTYEQYF	TGTGCCAGCAGTTACCCGCAGGGCGCCCCAACCTACGAGCAGTACTTC
TRBD2	few	TRBV4-2	TRBJ2-3	CASSQEASGGADTQYF	TGTGCCAGCAGCCAAGAGGCTAGCGGGGGGGCAGATACGCAGTATTTT
-	few	TRBV29-1	TRBJ2-2	CSVGRTYTGELFF	TGCAGCGTTGGGAGGACATACACCGGGGAGCTGTTTTTT
-	few	TRBV6-1	TRBJ2-2	CASTQQGANTGELFF	TGTGCCAGCACCCAGCAAGGAGCGAACACCGGGGAGCTGTTTTTT
TRBD1	-	TRBV3-1	TRBJ2-7	CASSQARGQTYEQYF	TGTGCCAGCAGCCAAGCCCGGGGACAGACCTACGAGCAGTACTTC
-	few	TRBV5-1	TRBJ2-3	CASSFTGWDTDTQYF	TGCGCCAGCAGCTTTACAGGGTGGGACACAGATACGCAGTATTTT
-	few	TRBV11-1	TRBJ2-7	CASSLEARGSYEQYF	TGTGCCAGCAGCTTAGAGGCCAGAGGCTCCTACGAGCAGTACTTC
-	-	TRBV27	TRBJ1-4	CASSFGGRVNEKLFF	TGTGCCAGCAGTTTTGGAGGTCGGGTTAATGAAAAACTGTTTTTT
-	-	TRBV5-1	TRBJ2-3	CASSLAVGKGTDTQYF	TGCGCCAGCAGCTTGGCCGTAGGGAAGGGGACAGATACGCAGTATTTT
-	-	TRBV6-2/TRBV6-3	TRBJ1-1	CASSSPRRGRNEAFF	TGTGCCAGCAGTTCCCCGCGGAGGGGACGGAATGAAGCTTTCTTT
TRBD1	-	TRBV27	TRBJ2-1	CASSLDQGATYNEQFF	TGTGCCAGCAGTCTGGACCAGGGGGCCACCTACAATGAGCAGTTCTTC
-	-	TRBV4-2	TRBJ1-2	CASSQVVGPNYGYTF	TGTGCCAGCAGCCAAGTGGTGGGCCCTAACTATGGCTACACCTTC
TRBD2	few	TRBV6-1	TRBJ2-3	CASSGSGSITDTQYF	TGTGCCAGCAGTGGGAGCGGGAGCATCACAGATACGCAGTATTTT
TRBD1	-	TRBV29-1	TRBJ1-1	CSVYVQGYTEAFF	TGCAGCGTGTACGTACAGGGGTACACTGAAGCTTTCTTT
-	few	TRBV12-3/TRBV12-4	TRBJ2-3	CASTKGGAARADTQYF	TGTGCCAGCACCAAAGGGGGGGCTGCGAGGGCAGATACGCAGTATTTT
-	few	TRBV13	TRBJ2-3	CASSQLGRDPDTQYF	TGTGCCAGCAGCCAACTTGGTCGTGACCCAGATACGCAGTATTTT